The rows below give T cell receptor beta chains drawn from one sample of a study of T cell responses to AZD1222 COVID-19 vaccine. Libraries were prepared by immunoSEQ multiplex PCR; TCRdb keeps only in-frame clonotypes and omits some of them. The data contain about 150,000 clones, roughly 90% of them singletons. Source: peripheral blood, taken on day 0 of AZD1222 vaccination. Receptor source: an adult in good health. The CDR3 runs from the conserved cysteine through the conserved F or W. D genes are given only for firm matches. Rows may omit the clone size; those that give it use once, few, many or a size class.

clone_size j_call d_call v_call cdr3_aa cdr3_nt
. TRBJ1-1 TRBD1 TRBV5-4 CASSSGDRAKNTEAFF TGTGCCAGCAGCTCAGGGGACAGAGCTAAGAACACTGAAGCTTTCTTT
once TRBJ2-5 TRBD1 TRBV7-2 CASSPPGTGRRETQYF TGTGCCAGCAGCCCGCCCGGGACAGGGAGAAGAGAGACCCAGTACTTC
. TRBJ2-5 TRBD2 TRBV5-4 CASSNTAGGQETQYF TGTGCCAGCAGCAACACAGCCGGGGGGCAAGAGACCCAGTACTTC
once TRBJ1-2 . TRBV5-4 CASSPSWDAGYGYTF TGTGCCAGCAGCCCCTCATGGGACGCTGGTTATGGCTACACCTTC
. TRBJ1-2 . TRBV5-1 CASSLGEAGYGYTF TGCGCCAGCAGCTTGGGGGAGGCCGGCTATGGCTACACCTTC
. TRBJ2-7 TRBD1 TRBV19 CASTTGTGDYEQYF TGTGCCAGTACCACCGGGACAGGGGATTACGAGCAGTACTTC
once TRBJ1-6 . TRBV6-6 CASGRWGLGSPLHF TGTGCCAGCGGGCGGTGGGGTTTGGGGTCACCCCTCCACTTT
. TRBJ2-1 TRBD2 TRBV5-1 CASSLVSGSGNNEQFF TGCGCCAGCAGCTTGGTGAGCGGGAGTGGCAACAATGAGCAGTTCTTC
. TRBJ1-1 . TRBV5-1 CASSSGQPNTEAFF TGCGCCAGCAGCTCCGGACAGCCGAACACTGAAGCTTTCTTT
. TRBJ1-2 TRBD1 TRBV5-5 CASSPTGEHGYTF TGTGCCAGCAGCCCCACAGGGGAACATGGCTACACCTTC
. TRBJ1-6 . TRBV2 CASNPGRSPRNSPLHF TGTGCCAGCAACCCGGGACGGTCCCCAAGGAACTCACCCCTCCACTTT
. TRBJ1-1 TRBD1 TRBV19 CASTLLPRDRGTEAFF TGTGCCAGTACACTATTACCGCGGGACAGGGGGACTGAAGCTTTCTTT
. TRBJ2-7 . TRBV6-7 CASSRDRRASYEQYF TGTGCCAGCAGCCGAGATAGACGTGCCTCCTACGAGCAGTACTTC
few TRBJ1-5 TRBD1 TRBV30 CAWSIGTGRDQPQHF TGTGCCTGGAGTATCGGGACAGGGAGGGATCAGCCCCAGCATTTT
. TRBJ2-3 . TRBV28 CATSWASTDTQYF TGTGCCACTTCTTGGGCGAGCACAGATACGCAGTATTTT
. TRBJ2-5 TRBD1 TRBV6-5 CASSAQRTGTETQYF TGTGCCAGCAGCGCTCAACGGACAGGTACAGAGACCCAGTACTTC
. TRBJ1-1 . TRBV10-2 CASSTGSWGTEAFF TGCGCCAGCAGTACAGGGTCTTGGGGCACTGAAGCTTTCTTT
. TRBJ2-3 . TRBV3-1/TRBV3-2 CASSRPTSDPRGFFTDTQYF TGTGCCAGCAGCCGACCCACCTCGGACCCCAGAGGATTCTTCACAGATACGCAGTATTTT
. TRBJ2-2 TRBD1 TRBV5-1 CASSLGGQRELFF TGCGCCAGCAGCTTGGGGGGACAGAGGGAGCTGTTTTTT
. TRBJ1-6 TRBD1 TRBV7-2 CASSLGSGQGSPLHF TGTGCCAGCAGCTTAGGGTCGGGACAGGGTTCACCCCTCCACTTT
once TRBJ2-1 TRBD2 TRBV9 CASSRSGRGGYNEQFF TGTGCCAGCAGCCGTAGTGGGCGGGGGGGCTACAATGAGCAGTTCTTC
once TRBJ2-3 . TRBV4-1 CASSQVRPRTDTQYF TGCGCCAGCAGCCAAGTTAGGCCTCGCACAGATACGCAGTATTTT
. TRBJ1-3 . TRBV6-5 CATCLGGSGNTIYF TGTGCCACATGCCTCGGGGGCTCTGGAAACACCATATATTTT
. TRBJ1-3 . TRBV7-3 CASSLTGAGSGNTIYF TGTGCCAGCAGCTTAACAGGGGCAGGATCTGGAAACACCATATATTTT
. TRBJ2-2 TRBD1 TRBV18 CASSPYRGNTGELFF TGTGCCAGCTCACCGTACAGGGGGAACACCGGGGAGCTGTTTTTT
. TRBJ1-5 . TRBV18 CASSPEHQPQHF TGTGCCAGCTCACCAGAACATCAGCCCCAGCATTTT
. TRBJ1-5 TRBD1 TRBV6-2/TRBV6-3 CASSYHIVSGTETNQPQHF TGTGCCAGCAGTTACCATATCGTGTCGGGGACAGAAACCAATCAGCCCCAGCATTTT
. TRBJ1-1 . TRBV6-5 CASGSRQALNTEAFF TGTGCCAGCGGTTCTCGGCAGGCCTTGAACACTGAAGCTTTCTTT
. TRBJ1-2 . TRBV16 CASSQSRRGPRGEGYTF TGTGCCAGCAGCCAATCCCGTAGAGGGCCCAGGGGAGAAGGCTACACCTTC
. TRBJ2-3 TRBD2 TRBV11-3 CASSSSSGGAGTQYF TGTGCCAGCAGCTCTTCTAGCGGGGGGGCCGGTACGCAGTATTTT
. TRBJ2-7 TRBD1 TRBV12-3/TRBV12-4 CASSSTGIYEQYF TGTGCCAGCAGCTCGACAGGGATCTACGAGCAGTACTTC
. TRBJ1-3 . TRBV19 CASRGTPGNTIYF TGTGCCAGCCGAGGGACTCCCGGAAACACCATATATTTT
once TRBJ2-2 . TRBV29-1 CSVEAPPSTGELFF TGCAGCGTTGAAGCGCCGCCTAGCACCGGGGAGCTGTTTTTT
. TRBJ1-2 TRBD1 TRBV6-1 CASSELRTGGVHGYTF TGTGCCAGCAGTGAACTCCGGACAGGGGGCGTCCATGGCTACACCTTC
. TRBJ1-1 . TRBV4-1 CASSQEPGGTEAFF TGCGCCAGCAGCCAAGAGCCAGGCGGAACTGAAGCTTTCTTT
. TRBJ1-1 . TRBV30 CAWTRILNTEAFF TGTGCCTGGACCAGGATTTTGAACACTGAAGCTTTCTTT